One T cell receptor (beta chain) is described in this entry. This sample is drawn from a study of identifying expanded T cells in peripheral blood. V was cut by 0 bases and J by 7 bases, with 9 bases left in between. This CDR3 is 13 amino acids long. Germline-derived CDR1 and CDR2 are SNHLY and FYNNEI. The data were produced by immunoSEQ multiplex PCR, yet TCRdb's version contains in-frame clones alone and is incomplete. This table has some 120,000 clones, approximately 80% appearing once. Sequencing input: blood. The J gene is TRBJ1-1, the V gene TRBV2; a weak D match, TRBD1 (5 bases). This clonotype originated in a person aged 18 to 70 in good health. The chain's CDR3 is CASSEAGPSEAFF. For the CDR3, the DNA is TGTGCCAGCAGTGAAGCGGGGCCTAGTGAAGCTTTCTTT.